One and the same sample provided the 3 T cell receptor beta chains below, sequenced in a study of cytomegalovirus exposure and HLA in healthy donors. PCR employed 60 Vbeta and 13 Jbeta primers. Libraries were prepared by immunoSEQ multiplex PCR; TCRdb keeps only in-frame clonotypes and omits some of them. The sample carries around 150,000 clones, 68% recorded once. The source material was PBMCs. These receptors were taken from a man in his fifties or sixties in good health and CMV-seronegative.

The chain uses TRBV27 and TRBJ2-3, with D possibly TRBD1 on 6 matching bases. CDR3 length equals 15 residues. The V end was cut by 8 bases, the J end by 0 bases, with 15 bases between. Germline assignment: CDR1 MNHEY and CDR2 SMNVEV (reference sequence). The CDR3 reads CASRDTIVSTDTQYF. The CDR3 nucleotides are TGTGCCAGCCGGGACACGATCGTGAGCACAGATACGCAGTATTTT.

The table lists this clone with a few counts. The chain employs TRBV19 and TRBJ1-2; D unclear. CDR1 LNHDA and CDR2 SQIVND come from the germline V gene (reference sequence). V was pared by 3 bases and J by 6 bases, with 11 bases between. The CDR3 has 13 amino acids. The CDR3 protein is CASSMVVRDGYTF. DNA of the CDR3: TGTGCCAGTAGTATGGTAGTGAGAGATGGCTACACCTTC. The full variable domain, with the rest looked up from reference TRBV19 and TRBJ1-2, is DGGITQSPKYLFRKEGQNVTLSCEQNLNHDAMYWYRQDPGQGLRLIYYSQIVNDFQKGDIAEGYSVSREKKESFPLTVTSAQKNPTAFYLCASSMVVRDGYTFGSGTRLTVV.

The chain has TRBV27 and TRBJ1-6, with 7 bases that match TRBD1. The junction had 6 bases not matched to a gene; V was cut back by 8 bases and J by 2 bases. Germline V gives CDR1 MNHEY, CDR2 SMNVEV (reference sequence). This CDR3 comprises 15 residues. CDR3 amino acids: CASGAGTAYNSPLHF. Here the CDR3 DNA reads TGTGCCAGCGGGGCCGGGACAGCCTATAATTCACCCCTCCACTTT.